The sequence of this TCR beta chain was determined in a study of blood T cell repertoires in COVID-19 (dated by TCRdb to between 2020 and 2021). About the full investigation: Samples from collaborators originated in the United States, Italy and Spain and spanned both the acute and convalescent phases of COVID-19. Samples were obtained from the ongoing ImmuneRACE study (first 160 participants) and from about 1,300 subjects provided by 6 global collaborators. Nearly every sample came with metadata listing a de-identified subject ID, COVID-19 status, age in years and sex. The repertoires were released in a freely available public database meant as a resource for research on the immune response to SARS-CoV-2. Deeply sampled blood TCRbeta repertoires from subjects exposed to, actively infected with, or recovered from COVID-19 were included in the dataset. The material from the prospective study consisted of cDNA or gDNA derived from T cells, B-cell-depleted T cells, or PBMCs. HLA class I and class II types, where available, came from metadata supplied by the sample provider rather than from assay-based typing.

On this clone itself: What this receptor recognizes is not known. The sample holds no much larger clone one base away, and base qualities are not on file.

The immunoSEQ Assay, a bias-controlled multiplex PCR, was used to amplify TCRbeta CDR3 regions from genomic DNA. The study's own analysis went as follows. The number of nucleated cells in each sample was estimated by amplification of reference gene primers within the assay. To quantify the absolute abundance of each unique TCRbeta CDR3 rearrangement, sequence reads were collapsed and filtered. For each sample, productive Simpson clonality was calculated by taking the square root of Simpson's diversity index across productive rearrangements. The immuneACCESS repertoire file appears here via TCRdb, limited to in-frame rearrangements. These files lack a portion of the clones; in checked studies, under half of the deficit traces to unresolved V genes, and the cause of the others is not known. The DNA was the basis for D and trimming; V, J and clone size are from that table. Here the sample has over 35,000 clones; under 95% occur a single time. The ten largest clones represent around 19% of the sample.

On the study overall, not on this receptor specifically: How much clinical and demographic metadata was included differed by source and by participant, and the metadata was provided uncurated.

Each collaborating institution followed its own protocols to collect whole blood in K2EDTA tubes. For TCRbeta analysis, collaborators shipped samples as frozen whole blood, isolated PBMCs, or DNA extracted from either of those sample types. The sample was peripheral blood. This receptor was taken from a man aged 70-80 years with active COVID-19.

Read as DNA, the sequence is TGTGCCAGCAGCCTAACGCCGGACAGGGGGCAGACCGGGGAGCTGTTTTTT. Its protein is CASSLTPDRGQTGELFF. The V and J genes are TRBV7-6 and TRBJ2-2; 11 nucleotides in the junction match TRBD1. Ends trimmed: V by 5 bases, J by 5 bases; bases unmatched to a gene: 10. The germline V gene supplies CDR1 SGHVS and CDR2 FNYEAQ. There are 17 amino acids in the CDR3, from cysteine to phenylalanine inclusive. The DNA shown is the 51-base CDR3, in frame from base 1. Where the CDR3 stops, the reference TRBV7-6 and TRBJ2-2 genes take over; the full variable domain is GAGVSQSPRYKVTKRGQDVALRCDPISGHVSLYWYRQALGQGPEFLTYFNYEAQQDKSGLPNDRFSAERPEGSISTLTIQRTEQRDSAMYRCASSLTPDRGQTGELFFGEGSRLTVL.